This entry lists 24 T cell receptor beta chains sequenced from one sample in a study of graft-versus-host responses after intestinal transplantation. TCRdb's copy holds only in-frame clones and misses some; the assay was immunoSEQ multiplex PCR. Of some 87,000 clones in the sample, roughly 92% were seen once. No cognate antigen is known for these TCRs. The material sequenced was unstimulated CD4+ T cells sorted from spleen or lymph node cells, taken before intestinal transplant. These receptors all stem from a human donor who received an intestinal transplant.

The gene calls are TRBV5-1 and TRBJ2-1, with 13 nucleotides matching TRBD2. This CDR3 is 17 amino acids long. Per the germline V gene, CDR1 is SGHRS and CDR2 is YFSETQ. Losses at the gene ends were 2 bases for V and 7 bases for J; bases not matched to a gene: 9. The CDR3 sequence is CASSLSGTSGMVNEQFF. In DNA form, the CDR3 reads TGCGCCAGCAGCTTATCCGGGACTAGCGGGATGGTTAATGAGCAGTTCTTC.

V is TRBV27 and J is TRBJ1-1; D unclear. In germline, CDR1 is MNHEY, CDR2 SMNVEV (reference sequence). The CDR3 contains 14 residues. Trimming removed 2 bases from V and 1 base from J, with 8 bases in between. CDR3 sequence reads: CASSLTSSNTEAFF. CDR3 nucleotides: TGTGCCAGCAGTTTAACAAGTTCGAACACTGAAGCTTTCTTT.

The chain employs TRBV7-8 and TRBJ2-3; D call uncertain. Germline CDR1 is SGHVS and CDR2 is FQNEAQ. Trimming removed 1 base from V and 0 bases from J, with 2 bases in between. The CDR3 has 13 residues. The CDR3 nucleotides read TGTGCCAGCAGCTTAGACAGCACAGATACGCAGTATTTT. As protein: CASSLDSTDTQYF.

The chain couples TRBV27 to TRBJ2-3, with D maybe TRBD1 (6 bases). CDR1 MNHEY and CDR2 SMNVEV come from the germline V gene (reference sequence). The CDR3 is 15 residues long. The V end was cut by 6 bases, the J end by 4 bases, with 17 bases between. The CDR3 DNA follows: TGTGCCAGCAGCCCCCGCCAGGGGCGCTCAGATACGCAGTATTTT. As protein: CASSPRQGRSDTQYF.

The V and J genes are TRBV6-1 and TRBJ1-2; D might be TRBD1 (5 bases). The CDR3 consists of 13 residues. V was shortened by 5 bases and J by 5 bases, with 12 bases between the two germline ends. Germline V gene sequence: CDR1 MNHNS, CDR2 SASEGT. The CDR3 bases are TGTGCCAGCAGTTCGACAGCGTTATATGGCTACACCTTC. Protein product: CASSSTALYGYTF.

CDR3 coding DNA: TGTGCCAGCAGCTTAGTGCTAGCGGGAATTTACAATGAGCAGTTCTTC. Its protein is CASSLVLAGIYNEQFF. The V gene is TRBV7-2, the J gene TRBJ2-1; 9 bases are a match to TRBD2. Germline trimming cut 1 base from V and 4 bases from J; bases unmatched to any gene: 5. The CDR3 spans 16 residues. Germline-derived CDR1 and CDR2 are SGHTA and FQGNSA.

The chain recombines TRBV7-8 with TRBJ2-2; D gene uncertain. This CDR3 is 16 amino acids long. Germline V gene data show CDR1 as SGHVS and CDR2 as FQNEAQ. V shed 1 base and J shed 7 bases, with 16 bases lying between them. The DNA of the CDR3 is TGTGCCAGCAGCTTAGGTCTTGGGGATTGCGTCGGGGAGCTGTTTTTT. Its protein is CASSLGLGDCVGELFF.

This clone appeared once. The V and J genes are TRBV7-2 and TRBJ2-7; D is unclear. The CDR3 has 14 residues. The germline gives CDR1 SGHTA, CDR2 FQGNSA. Trimming removed 1 base at V and 3 bases at J, with 10 bases between. The CDR3 region has the DNA TGTGCCAGCAGCTTAGGTAGACACCTCTACGAGCAGTACTTC. This gives the protein CASSLGRHLYEQYF. The full variable domain, rest sourced from reference TRBV7-2 and TRBJ2-7, is GAGVSQSPSNKVTEKGKDVELRCDPISGHTALYWYRQSLGQGLEFLIYFQGNSAPDKSGLPSDRFSAERTGGSVSTLTIQRTQQEDSAVYLCASSLGRHLYEQYFGPGTRLTVT.

The chain has TRBV6-5 and TRBJ1-1; D might be TRBD1 (6 bases). Germline assignment: CDR1 MNHEY and CDR2 SVGAGI. This CDR3 contains 13 residues. Trimming took 4 bases from V and 7 from J, leaving 13 bases between them. The CDR3 DNA sequence: TGTGCCAGCAGTTTCACGGGGGGCTATGAAGCTTTCTTT. This gives the protein CASSFTGGYEAFF.

This rearrangement joins TRBV11-1 to TRBJ1-3, with a possible D match to TRBD1 (5 bases). The germline V and J ends were trimmed by 2 bases and 2 bases, with 16 bases remaining between them. The CDR3 spans 17 residues. Germline loops: CDR1 SGHAT, CDR2 FQDESV (reference sequence). The CDR3 DNA reads TGTGCCAGCAGCTTAAGTCGGGACCGGGCGGCTGGAAACACCATATATTTT. Its protein is CASSLSRDRAAGNTIYF.

This clone occurred once. The CDR3 sequence: CASSLWQGTYNEQFF. CDR3 sequence (DNA): TGTGCCAGCAGTTTATGGCAGGGGACCTACAATGAGCAGTTCTTC. The chain uses TRBV28 and TRBJ2-1, with D maybe TRBD1 (6 bases). Trimming took off 0 bases at V and 2 bases at J, with 8 bases between the two ends. In germline, CDR1 is MDHEN, CDR2 SYDVKM. This CDR3 comprises 15 residues.

The chain joins TRBV19 to TRBJ2-1, with 8 nucleotides matching TRBD2. Germline V lookup: CDR1 LNHDA, CDR2 SQIVND (reference sequence). Losses at the gene ends were 0 bases for V and 8 bases for J; bases not matched to a gene: 3. The CDR3 spans 14 residues. DNA of the CDR3: TGTGCCAGTAGTATAGACCGGGAGGGCCATGAGCAGTTCTTC. This sequence encodes CASSIDREGHEQFF.

The V gene is TRBV29-1, the J gene TRBJ2-7; tentatively, D is TRBD2 (5 bases). With 6 bases removed from V and 3 bases from J, the gap between germline ends came to 21 bases. Germline V gives CDR1 SQVTM, CDR2 ANQGSEA. The CDR3 has 15 residues. CDR3 sequence (DNA): TGCAGCGTGATCGGAACATCGGGATCTAACTACGAGCAGTACTTC. Amino acid sequence: CSVIGTSGSNYEQYF.

The chain links TRBV19 to TRBJ2-2, with TRBD2 identical over 8 bases. Germline values: CDR1 LNHDA, CDR2 SQIVND (reference sequence). With 5 bases clipped from V and 6 bases from J, the junction kept 5 bases outside the gene matches. The CDR3 has 14 residues. CDR3 sequence reads: CASSFGLAAGELFF. CDR3 DNA sequence: TGTGCCAGTAGTTTTGGACTAGCCGCCGGGGAGCTGTTTTTT.

Here the CDR3 reads CASKVQGAWADTQYF. For the CDR3, the DNA is TGTGCCAGCAAGGTACAGGGGGCTTGGGCAGATACGCAGTATTTT. The chain joins TRBV2 to TRBJ2-3; 9 positions match TRBD1. The length of the CDR3 is 15 residues. V was pared by 7 bases and J by 4 bases, with 9 bases of the junction left unmatched. Per the germline V gene, CDR1 is SNHLY and CDR2 is FYNNEI.

This chain connects TRBV27 to TRBJ1-2; D ambiguous. From germline, CDR1 is MNHEY and CDR2 SMNVEV (reference sequence). The CDR3 spans 14 residues. The V end lost 2 bases, the J end lost 8 bases, and 15 bases lay between the germline ends. The CDR3 loop reads CASSLGRSKEGYTF. The CDR3 nucleotides are TGTGCCAGCAGTTTAGGGAGATCGAAGGAGGGCTACACCTTC.

This chain joins TRBV6-5 and TRBJ2-6; D is unresolved. The V end was cut by 4 bases, the J end by 0 bases, with 7 bases between. Germline loops: CDR1 MNHEY, CDR2 SVGAGI. CDR3 length: 15 amino acids. CDR3 protein: CASSSSSSGANVLTF. The CDR3 coding sequence is TGTGCCAGCAGTTCATCGAGCTCTGGGGCCAACGTCCTGACTTTC.

V gene TRBV6-1 combines with J gene TRBJ2-5; D gene ambiguous. The last part of the DNA fits TRBJ2-7 better; the J call may be wrong. CDR3 length: 13 residues. Germline CDR1 and CDR2: MNHNS and SASEGT. CDR3 residues: CASHTDGTYEQYF. In DNA form, the CDR3 reads TGTGCCAGCCACACGGACGGAACCTACGAGCAGTACTTC.

The chain carries TRBV5-8 and TRBJ1-2; 7 bases agree with TRBD1. J lost 5 bases, V lost 0 bases, and 4 bases had no gene match. This CDR3 is 14 amino acids long. Germline V gene lookup returns CDR1 SGHTS and CDR2 YDEGEE. The CDR3 here is CASSLGTGHYGYTF. CDR3 DNA sequence: TGTGCCAGCAGCTTGGGGACAGGACATTATGGCTACACCTTC.

This clone has just one count. V is TRBV6-1 and J is TRBJ2-3, with 7 bases that match TRBD2. Losses at the gene ends were 3 bases for V and 5 bases for J; bases not matched to a gene: 8. Germline V gene lookup returns CDR1 MNHNS and CDR2 SASEGT. This CDR3 is 15 amino acids long. The CDR3 spells CASSESGIWVDTQYF. The CDR3 region has the DNA TGTGCCAGCAGTGAGAGCGGGATTTGGGTAGATACGCAGTATTTT.

Here the CDR3 DNA reads TGTGCCAGCAGTCGAGGAACTCTGAGCACAGATACGCAGTATTTT. Residues: CASSRGTLSTDTQYF. The chain links TRBV2 to TRBJ2-3; D uncertain. The CDR3 consists of 15 residues. The germline V gene encodes CDR1 SNHLY and CDR2 FYNNEI. The ends were cut back, 5 bases at V and 0 bases at J, with 12 bases in the middle.

V gene TRBV5-1 combines with J gene TRBJ2-3; 7 positions match TRBD2. With V trimmed by 0 bases and J by 2 bases, 6 bases remained unmatched. Germline V gene sequence: CDR1 SGHRS, CDR2 YFSETQ. The CDR3 covers 16 residues. The CDR3 nucleotides read TGCGCCAGCAGCTTGGTAGGCGGGAGCGTCACAGATACGCAGTATTTT. It is translated as CASSLVGGSVTDTQYF. Full variable domain (missing parts from reference TRBV5-1 and TRBJ2-3): KAGVTQTPRYLIKTRGQQVTLSCSPISGHRSVSWYQQTPGQGLQFLFEYFSETQRNKGNFPGRFSGRQFSNSRSEMNVSTLELGDSALYLCASSLVGGSVTDTQYFGPGTRLTVL.

The rearrangement uses TRBV29-1 and TRBJ2-3, with 8 bases lining up with TRBD2. With 4 bases clipped from V and 2 bases from J, the junction kept 17 bases outside the gene matches. The CDR3 consists of 18 residues. Germline-derived CDR1 and CDR2 are SQVTM and ANQGSEA. CDR3 sequence reads: CSVGLVAGKGVDTDTQYF. The CDR3 nucleotides are TGCAGCGTTGGATTGGTAGCGGGAAAGGGGGTTGACACAGATACGCAGTATTTT.

In nucleotides, the CDR3 is TGTGCCAGCAGCTCACCCGGGGGCTCGGGACAGGCCTATGGCTACACCTTC. Encoded protein: CASSSPGGSGQAYGYTF. This chain joins TRBV28 and TRBJ1-2; 8 nucleotides align to TRBD1. Germline trimming cut 6 bases from V and 4 bases from J; bases unmatched to any gene: 16. Germline V gives CDR1 MDHEN, CDR2 SYDVKM. The CDR3 is 17 amino acids.